Following are 9 T cell receptor beta chains from one sample sequenced in a study of blood T cell repertoires in COVID-19. Sequencing was performed with immunoSEQ multiplex PCR; in TCRdb, only in-frame clones are kept and a portion is missing. This sample carries about 270,000 clones, over 75% of them seen once, and the ten largest clones take roughly 2.5%. Source material: PBMCs or T cells enriched from blood (not recorded which). The receptors originated from a woman in her late teens or twenties who had recovered from COVID-19.

V gene TRBV5-1 combines with J gene TRBJ1-2; 10 bases align to TRBD1. CDR3 length equals 15 residues. The germline gives CDR1 SGHRS, CDR2 YFSETQ. With V trimmed by 4 bases and J by 5 bases, 8 bases remained unmatched. DNA of the CDR3: TGCGCCAGCAGCACTCCGGGACAGGGGACTTATGGCTACACCTTC. The encoded protein is CASSTPGQGTYGYTF.

The chain combines TRBV4-2 with TRBJ1-2; D is unresolved. The germline V gene has CDR1 LGHNA and CDR2 YNFKEQ. The CDR3 loop spans 16 amino acids. V was trimmed by 0 bases and J by 4 bases, leaving 15 bases between them. The CDR3 nucleotides read TGTGCCAGCAGCCAAGATTGGGCAGACTATTTCTATGGCTACACCTTC. This gives the protein CASSQDWADYFYGYTF.

This chain links TRBV28 with TRBJ1-2; 8 bases are shared with TRBD1. After removal of 2 bases from V and 5 bases from J, the junction contained 10 bases not matched to a gene. Germline CDR1 and CDR2: MDHEN and SYDVKM. The CDR3 extends over 16 amino acids. CDR3: CASSLQGALPGYGYTF. CDR3 in DNA: TGTGCCAGCAGTTTACAGGGGGCGCTGCCCGGGTATGGCTACACCTTC.

Regarding this clone: In the same sample, other DNA sequences code for this CDR3. V is TRBV2 and J is TRBJ1-5, with a possible D match to TRBD1 (5 bases). The CDR3 consists of 13 residues. V lost 4 bases and J lost 3, with 7 bases in between. CDR1 is SNHLY, CDR2 FYNNEI, per germline. CDR3 sequence (DNA): TGTGCCAGCAGTGGACAGAACAATCAGCCCCAGCATTTT. Its translation: CASSGQNNQPQHF.

This clone was detected once. CDR3: CASSPNRGLLEETQYF. CDR3 in DNA: TGTGCCAGCAGCCCTAACAGGGGGCTTTTGGAAGAGACCCAGTACTTC. The chain couples TRBV7-9 to TRBJ2-5, with 9 bases fitting TRBD1. Per germline, CDR1 SEHNR and CDR2 FQNEAQ (reference sequence). After removal of 5 bases from V and 3 bases from J, the junction contained 10 bases not matched to a gene. The CDR3 spans 16 residues.

This chain links TRBV28 with TRBJ1-2; maybe TRBD1 (6 bases). V lost 6 bases and J lost 0, with 8 bases in between. The CDR3 covers 13 residues. The germline CDR1 and CDR2 sequences are MDHEN and SYDVKM. In DNA form, the CDR3 reads TGTGCCAGCAGCTGGACAGCTAACTATGGCTACACCTTC. Its translation is CASSWTANYGYTF.

This rearrangement joins TRBV5-6 to TRBJ1-4; D gene ambiguous. Looked up from germline, CDR1 is SGHDT and CDR2 is YYEEEE. The CDR3 has 13 amino acids. The V end was cut by 1 base, the J end by 5 bases, with 6 bases between. DNA of the CDR3: TGTGCCAGCAGCTTGAACAGAAATGAAAAACTGTTTTTT. It codes for CASSLNRNEKLFF.

In its sample, this clone was seen once. The gene calls are TRBV7-9 and TRBJ1-5, with 7 bases lining up with TRBD1. The CDR3 covers 16 residues. The germline V gene encodes CDR1 SEHNR and CDR2 FQNEAQ (reference sequence). The junction had 14 bases not matched to a gene; V was cut back by 5 bases and J by 7 bases. The CDR3 DNA follows: TGTGCCAGCAGCCCTGGGGTAGGGGGCATTCGCCAGCCCCAGCATTTT. Its translation is CASSPGVGGIRQPQHF.

The gene calls are TRBV28 and TRBJ1-5, with 9 bases fitting TRBD1. The CDR3 consists of 12 residues. Trimming at V came to 9 bases and at J to 7 bases, leaving 4 bases not matched to a gene. Germline V lookup: CDR1 MDHEN, CDR2 SYDVKM. DNA of the CDR3: TGTGCCAGTGGACAGGGGAAGCAGCCCCAGCATTTT. The encoded protein is CASGQGKQPQHF.